This is a list of T cell receptor beta chains from one sample in a study of regulatory T cells in long-lasting Graves disease. Using its own MiXCR run on the multiplex PCR reads, TCRdb lists one record per CDR3 protein. This repertoire shows a few hundred thousand distinct CDR3 sequences, 20% to 25% found once; its top ten account for roughly three fifths. The input for sequencing was peripheral blood mononuclear cells (PBMCs), taken when the disease was refractory, from a patient treated with antithyroid drugs. These receptor sequences come from a female donor with Graves disease. Each CDR3 is given without its conserved first and last residue. Each record gives: J gene, V gene, CDR3 protein.

>TRBJ1-2|TRBV28
ASSLYPPGEANYGYT
>TRBJ1-2|TRBV28
ASSTASGTPYGYT
>TRBJ2-7|TRBV15
ATSSITTSYEQY
>TRBJ1-3|TRBV28
ASSTSGVPGNTIY
>TRBJ1-1|TRBV12-3/TRBV12-4
ASSARDGRNTEAF
>TRBJ2-5|TRBV7-2
ASRREAQETQY
>TRBJ2-3|TRBV5-1
ASSLGSGSESDTQY
>TRBJ2-7|TRBV20-1
SSEGPAGPEQY
>TRBJ2-7|TRBV7-6
ASSQEGQYEQY
>TRBJ1-2|TRBV7-2
ASSSFRGDYGYT
>TRBJ2-3|TRBV20-1
SAAALEALGADTQY
>TRBJ1-2|TRBV2
ASSGQVDIYGYT
>TRBJ2-7|TRBV28
ASSLSPAYEQY
>TRBJ2-5|TRBV7-2
ASDRTGQQETQY
>TRBJ1-1|TRBV20-1
SAPTQNTEAF
>TRBJ2-7|TRBV20-1
SARDKADTSYEQY
>TRBJ1-2|TRBV20-1
SASATPRQDDNHGYT
>TRBJ1-1|TRBV14
ASSREEFFEAF
>TRBJ2-7|TRBV27
ASSSLGLAGYEQY
>TRBJ2-4|TRBV12-3/TRBV12-4
ASSLHPVGVAKNIQY
>TRBJ2-2|TRBV7-2
ASRPGRDTGELF
>TRBJ1-6|TRBV9
ASRGEGGNSPLH
>TRBJ1-2|TRBV4-1
ASRGQPDSNYGYT
>TRBJ1-4|TRBV24-1
ATSGGTVEKLF
>TRBJ1-5|TRBV6-1
ASSPVVKQPQH
>TRBJ2-7|TRBV10-3
AISDSAQY
>TRBJ2-2|TRBV2
ASSEGGRAPGYTGELF
>TRBJ1-2|TRBV27
ASSPHEGNYGYT
>TRBJ2-7|TRBV4-3
ASSQGPGGGEQY
>TRBJ1-5|TRBV11-2
ASSPGPYNQPQH
>TRBJ2-7|TRBV5-1
ASSLFGGYEQY
>TRBJ2-7|TRBV29-1
SVLDRDRGHEQY
>TRBJ1-4|TRBV3-1
ASSHTGTGEKLF
>TRBJ1-5|TRBV28
ASRLHPRGGKGNQPQH
>TRBJ2-5|TRBV6-5
ASSYSDGGGTQY
>TRBJ2-2|TRBV7-9
ASSSASVNTGELF
>TRBJ1-2|TRBV27
ARRPGQGAGYT
>TRBJ2-7|TRBV9
ASSVAPSGSTGYEQY
>TRBJ1-2|TRBV7-3
ASTGGS